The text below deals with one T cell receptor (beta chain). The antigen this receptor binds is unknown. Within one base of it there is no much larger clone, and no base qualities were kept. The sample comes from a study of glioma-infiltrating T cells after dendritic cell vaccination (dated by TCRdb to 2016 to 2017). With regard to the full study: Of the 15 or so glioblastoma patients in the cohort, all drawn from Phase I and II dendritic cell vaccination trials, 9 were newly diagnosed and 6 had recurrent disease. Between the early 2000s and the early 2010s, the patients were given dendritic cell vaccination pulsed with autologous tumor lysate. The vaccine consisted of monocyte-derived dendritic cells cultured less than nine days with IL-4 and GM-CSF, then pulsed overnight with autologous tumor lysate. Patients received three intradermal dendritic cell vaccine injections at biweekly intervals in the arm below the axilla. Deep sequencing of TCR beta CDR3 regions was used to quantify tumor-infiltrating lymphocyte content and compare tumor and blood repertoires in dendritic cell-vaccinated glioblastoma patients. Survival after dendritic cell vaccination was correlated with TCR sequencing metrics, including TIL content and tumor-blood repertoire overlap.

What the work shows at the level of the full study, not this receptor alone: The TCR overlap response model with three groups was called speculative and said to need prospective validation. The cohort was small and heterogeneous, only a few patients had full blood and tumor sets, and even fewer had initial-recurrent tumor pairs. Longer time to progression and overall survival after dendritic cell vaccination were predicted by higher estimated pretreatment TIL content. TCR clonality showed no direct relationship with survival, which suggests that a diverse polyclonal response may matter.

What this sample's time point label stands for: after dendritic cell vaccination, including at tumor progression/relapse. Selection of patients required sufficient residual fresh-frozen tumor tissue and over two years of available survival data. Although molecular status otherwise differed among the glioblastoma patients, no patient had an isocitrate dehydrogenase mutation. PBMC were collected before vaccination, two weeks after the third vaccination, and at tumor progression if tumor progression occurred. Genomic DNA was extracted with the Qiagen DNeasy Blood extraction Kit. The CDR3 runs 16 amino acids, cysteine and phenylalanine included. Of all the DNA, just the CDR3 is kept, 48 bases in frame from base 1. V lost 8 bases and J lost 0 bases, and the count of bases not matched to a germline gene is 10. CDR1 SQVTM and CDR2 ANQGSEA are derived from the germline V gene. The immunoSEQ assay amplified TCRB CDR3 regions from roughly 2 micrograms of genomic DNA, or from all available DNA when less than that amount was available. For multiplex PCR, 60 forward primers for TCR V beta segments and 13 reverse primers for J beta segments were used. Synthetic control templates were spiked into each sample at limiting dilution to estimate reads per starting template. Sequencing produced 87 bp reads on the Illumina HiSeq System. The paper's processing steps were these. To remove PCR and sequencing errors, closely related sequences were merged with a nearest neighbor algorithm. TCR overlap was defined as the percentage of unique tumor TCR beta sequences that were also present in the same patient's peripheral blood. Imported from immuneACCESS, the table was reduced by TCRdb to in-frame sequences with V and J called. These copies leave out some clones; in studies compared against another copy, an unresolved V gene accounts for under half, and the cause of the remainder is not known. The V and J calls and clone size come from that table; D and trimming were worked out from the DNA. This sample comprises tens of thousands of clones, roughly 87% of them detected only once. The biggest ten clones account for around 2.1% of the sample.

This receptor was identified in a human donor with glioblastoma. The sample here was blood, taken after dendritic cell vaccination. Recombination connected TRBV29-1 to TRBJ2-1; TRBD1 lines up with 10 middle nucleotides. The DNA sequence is TGCAGCTCGACCCCCGGGACAGGGGTCTCCTACAATGAGCAGTTCTTC. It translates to CSSTPGTGVSYNEQFF.